Detailed here is one TCR beta chain. Unique molecular identifiers were attached to individual cDNA molecules. From the 5' RACE reads, TCRdb called clonotypes with MiXCR, one entry per CDR3 protein. Of approximately 37,000 distinct CDR3 sequences listed, 4.7% were seen once; the top ten hold roughly 5%. This sample is drawn from a study of early T cells in non-severe SARS-CoV-2 infection. Trimming left V 1 base short and J 4 bases short, with 8 bases between. Germline CDR1 and CDR2: SGHVS and FNYEAQ. This CDR3 has 14 amino acids. The chain has TRBV7-6 and TRBJ1-5; TRBD1 is a possible D gene (5 bases). Sample: whole blood. The TCR was taken from an adult who was a healthcare worker with PCR-confirmed SARS-CoV-2 infection or an uninfected control (not recorded which). The CDR3 bases are TGTGCCAGCAGCTTAGAGCAGGGTAATCAGCCCCAGCATTTT. It codes for CASSLEQGNQPQHF. Based on the CDR3 plus reference TRBV7-6 and TRBJ1-5, the full variable domain is GAGVSQSPRYKVTKRGQDVALRCDPISGHVSLYWYRQALGQGPEFLTYFNYEAQQDKSGLPNDRFSAERPEGSISTLTIQRTEQRDSAMYRCASSLEQGNQPQHFGDGTRLSIL.